The source of this T cell receptor beta chain is a study of chemoradiotherapy in HPV16-positive cancers. This clone was seen only once. Using immunoSEQ multiplex PCR, the repertoire was profiled, and TCRdb retains in-frame clones only, with some absent. The sample includes fewer than 1,000 clones, 80% to 95% seen only once; the top ten take roughly 6.1%. V was pared by 6 bases and J by 5 bases, with 11 bases between. Germline V lookup: CDR1 LGHNT, CDR2 FRNRAP. The CDR3 has 14 amino acids. This receptor was obtained from a human donor with HPV-associated anogenital cancer. V is TRBV12-5 and J is TRBJ1-6, with D possibly TRBD1 on 6 matching bases. Sequenced here: tumor tissue, sampled from a patient who underwent chemoradiotherapy. In DNA, the CDR3 is TGTGCTAGTGGCACGGACAGAAATAATTCACCCCTCCACTTT. Translating gives CASGTDRNNSPLHF.